The 24 T cell receptor beta chains below come from one sample, sequenced in a study of cytomegalovirus exposure and HLA in healthy donors. The PCR employed 60 Vbeta primers together with 13 Jbeta primers. Sequencing was performed with immunoSEQ multiplex PCR; in TCRdb, only in-frame clones are kept and a portion is missing. The table lists about 70,000 clones, 70% to 75% of them singletons, with 11% in the top ten. What was sequenced was PBMCs. The source of these receptors is a human donor in good health.

Details on this clone: A junction end diverges from the germline sequence, so it may reflect a read error. The chain combines TRBV6-1 with TRBJ2-1; weak D call: TRBD2 (6 bases). The CDR3 loop spans 18 amino acids. The V gene's germline CDR1 is MNHNS and CDR2 SASEGT. The CDR3 here is CASSQAAGTGLRPNEQFF. The CDR3 coding sequence is TGTGCCAGCAGTCAAGCGGCCGGAACGGGACTCAGGCCCAATGAGCAGTTCTTC.

The rearrangement uses TRBV19 and TRBJ2-2, with 8 bases matching TRBD2. The CDR3 sequence is 14 residues long. The J segment lost 2 bases and the V segment lost 10 bases, leaving 6 bases of the junction unmatched. Germline CDR1 is LNHDA and CDR2 is SQIVND (reference sequence). DNA for the CDR3: TGTGCCACTCGCGGGAGGCCCAACACCGGGGAGCTGTTTTTT. It is translated as CATRGRPNTGELFF.

The CDR3 here is CSVTGASEGYTF. CDR3 bases: TGCAGCGTGACAGGGGCCAGCGAGGGCTACACCTTC. The chain uses TRBV29-1 and TRBJ1-2; 8 bases line up with TRBD1. V lost 6 bases, J lost 8 bases, and 8 bases stayed unmatched. Per the germline V gene, CDR1 is SQVTM and CDR2 is ANQGSEA. The CDR3 is made up of 12 amino acids.

The rearrangement joins TRBV6-1 to TRBJ2-1; 8 nucleotides line up with TRBD2. Germline CDR1 is MNHNS and CDR2 is SASEGT. J lost 2 bases, V lost 6 bases, and 3 bases had no gene match. The CDR3 consists of 14 residues. Here the CDR3 reads CASSLAGAYNEQFF. The CDR3 DNA reads TGTGCCAGCAGCCTAGCGGGTGCCTACAATGAGCAGTTCTTC.

V usage is TRBV19 and J usage is TRBJ1-1; D is undetermined. The germline CDR1 and CDR2 sequences are LNHDA and SQIVND (reference sequence). V lost 6 bases, J lost 1 base, and 9 bases lay in between. This CDR3 contains 13 residues. The CDR3 spells CASRISENTEAFF. The CDR3 DNA is TGTGCCAGTAGAATCTCAGAGAACACTGAAGCTTTCTTT.

V and J are TRBV9 and TRBJ2-7; no clear D gene. The germline V gene encodes CDR1 SGDLS and CDR2 YYNGEE. The CDR3 is 14 residues long. V was clipped by 2 bases and J by 0 bases, with 9 bases between them. In DNA, the CDR3 is TGTGCCAGCAGCGTGCAACAGTCCTCCTACGAGCAGTACTTC. This encodes CASSVQQSSYEQYF.

V gene TRBV15 combines with J gene TRBJ2-7, with TRBD1 identical over 8 bases. Germline CDR1 LNHNV, CDR2 YYDKDF (reference sequence). Trimming took 1 base from V and 4 from J; bases not matched to a gene: 9. The CDR3 runs 16 residues. Here the CDR3 DNA reads TGTGCCACCAGCAGAGCGTCCGGGACAGGAGCGTACGAGCAGTACTTC. Amino acid sequence: CATSRASGTGAYEQYF.

The CDR3: CASSHRQQHTDTQYF. Here the CDR3 DNA reads TGTGCCAGCAGCCATCGACAGCAACACACAGATACGCAGTATTTT. The chain has TRBV6-5 and TRBJ2-3, with a weak D call TRBD1 (5 bases). The CDR3 is made up of 15 amino acids. Looked up from germline, CDR1 is MNHEY and CDR2 is SVGAGI. Deletions cut 6 bases from V and 2 bases from J, with 15 bases between.

This chain uses TRBV6-5 with TRBJ2-1, with TRBD1 matching over 7 bases. The CDR3 covers 16 residues. In germline, CDR1 is MNHEY, CDR2 SVGAGI. The J segment lost 3 bases and the V segment lost 4 bases, leaving 9 bases of the junction unmatched. CDR3 sequence (DNA): TGTGCCAGCAGTTTTAGACAGGGTCCTCTCTACAATGAGCAGTTCTTC. It specifies CASSFRQGPLYNEQFF.

The sample holds a few counts of this clone. CDR3 DNA: TGTGCCAGCAGCCAAGATCAAACAGACCAACAGCCCCAGCATTTT. Encoded protein: CASSQDQTDQQPQHF. V gene TRBV4-2 combines with J gene TRBJ1-5; the D is unclear. The CDR3 totals 15 residues. CDR1 LGHNA and CDR2 YNFKEQ come from the germline V gene. With 0 bases removed from V and 7 bases from J, the gap between germline ends came to 13 bases.

V gene TRBV10-3 combines with J gene TRBJ1-2, with 11 bases that match TRBD1. Germline CDR1 and CDR2: ENHRY and SYGVKD. The CDR3 is made up of 16 amino acids. The ends lost 8 bases at V and 4 bases at J; junction bases unmatched: 12. CDR3: CAIGTPGTGGFYGYTF. The CDR3, as DNA: TGTGCCATCGGGACCCCCGGGACAGGGGGTTTCTATGGCTACACCTTC.

The chain recombines TRBV30 with TRBJ1-1, with TRBD1 matching over 12 bases. This CDR3 has 15 amino acids. V trimming: 2 bases; J trimming: 5 bases; junction bases outside the gene matches: 6. Germline assignment: CDR1 GTSNPN and CDR2 SVGIG (reference sequence). The CDR3 spells CAWSRGTGGRTEAFF. Here the CDR3 DNA reads TGTGCCTGGAGTCGGGGGACAGGGGGCAGGACTGAAGCTTTCTTT.

V and J are TRBV7-3 and TRBJ2-6; TRBD1 matches at 7 bases. Germline V gene lookup returns CDR1 SGHTA and CDR2 FQGTGA. V shed 4 bases and J 4 bases; nucleotides not matched to a gene: 7. CDR3 length: 16 amino acids. The CDR3 DNA follows: TGTGCCAGCAGCTCCCGAGGGGGCGCCGGGGCCAACGTCCTGACTTTC. Translation gives CASSSRGGAGANVLTF.

V gene TRBV27 combines with J gene TRBJ2-7; 7 bases fit TRBD2. The CDR3 sequence is 14 residues long. V was clipped by 2 bases and J by 6 bases; unmatched bases: 7. Germline V gene lookup returns CDR1 MNHEY and CDR2 SMNVEV (reference sequence). The CDR3 nucleotides read TGTGCCAGCAGTTTAACTAGCGCGGCCACCGAGCAGTACTTC. Translated, it gives CASSLTSAATEQYF.

The chain recombines TRBV29-1 with TRBJ1-1, with 7 bases lining up with TRBD1. There are 15 residues in the CDR3. Trimming at V came to 2 bases and at J to 4 bases, leaving 10 bases not matched to a gene. The germline CDR1 and CDR2 sequences are SQVTM and ANQGSEA. The CDR3 DNA is TGCAGCGTTGAATGGGGGTCAGGGGGAGGCACTGAAGCTTTCTTT. Translating gives CSVEWGSGGGTEAFF.

This clone was counted between two and nine times. The chain uses TRBV5-1 and TRBJ2-1; D call uncertain. Trimming pared 1 base from V and 1 base from J, leaving 9 bases between. From germline, CDR1 is SGHRS and CDR2 YFSETQ. This CDR3 has 15 amino acids. CDR3 sequence reads: CASSLLASSYNEQFF. The CDR3 DNA reads as TGCGCCAGCAGCTTGTTGGCTTCATCCTACAATGAGCAGTTCTTC.

DNA for the CDR3: TGTGCCAGCAGTGGACAGGGTCCATCAACTGAAGCTTTCTTT. It specifies CASSGQGPSTEAFF. The chain is built from TRBV6-5 and TRBJ1-1; 8 bases match TRBD1. The germline CDR1 and CDR2 sequences are MNHEY and SVGAGI. The CDR3 consists of 14 residues. J was trimmed by 5 bases and V by 5 bases; bases with no gene match: 7.

The gene calls are TRBV5-1 and TRBJ2-5; the D gene is possibly TRBD2 (5 bases). Near its end, the DNA agrees better with TRBJ2-7, so the J call may be wrong. Germline V gives CDR1 SGHRS, CDR2 YFSETQ. The CDR3 totals 14 residues. CDR3 region: CASSLERDSYEQYF. In DNA, the CDR3 is TGCGCCAGCAGCTTGGAGAGGGACTCCTACGAGCAGTACTTC.

This clone was seen more than once but under ten times. The rearrangement links TRBV30 to TRBJ2-7; 9 bases agree with TRBD1. CDR3 length: 14 amino acids. Trimming at V came to 2 bases and at J to 8 bases, leaving 10 bases not matched to a gene. Per the germline V gene, CDR1 is GTSNPN and CDR2 is SVGIG (reference sequence). The DNA of the CDR3 is TGTGCCTGGAGTACCTCCGGGACAGGGTGCAAGCAGTACTTC. Translation gives CAWSTSGTGCKQYF.

J is TRBJ2-2 and V is TRBV6-1, with 10 bases fitting TRBD1. Germline CDR1 and CDR2: MNHNS and SASEGT. This CDR3 contains 14 residues. Trimming took 8 bases from V and 4 from J; bases not matched to a gene: 4. The CDR3 DNA is TGTGCCAGCCTCAGACAGGGGGCCACCGGGGAGCTGTTTTTT. Protein sequence: CASLRQGATGELFF.

This clone occurred a few times. A junction boundary mismatches the germline segment, possibly from a read error. V is TRBV7-7 and J is TRBJ2-7; TRBD2 aligns across 15 bases. The CDR3 is made up of 16 amino acids. In germline, CDR1 is SSHAT, CDR2 FNYEAQ (reference sequence). The CDR3 sequence: CASSSGLAGGPYEQYF. As DNA, the CDR3 is TGTGCTAGCAGCTCCGGACTAGCGGGAGGGCCTTACGAGCAGTACTTC.

The chain combines TRBV6-5 with TRBJ2-7; D unclear. V lost 5 bases and J 2 bases, leaving 16 bases between the germline ends. The CDR3 totals 15 residues. Germline V gene lookup returns CDR1 MNHEY and CDR2 SVGAGI. DNA for the CDR3: TGTGCCAGCAGTCATGAGCCAACCGATCCCTACGAGCAGTACTTC. Translated: CASSHEPTDPYEQYF.

About this clone itself: One end of the junction fails to match germline, which may point to a read error. V is TRBV7-7 and J is TRBJ2-1; 12 bases agree with TRBD1. Germline CDR1 SSHAT, CDR2 FNYEAQ (reference sequence). The CDR3 spans 14 residues. The CDR3 protein is CASSAGTGGGEQFF. The CDR3 region has the DNA TGTGCTAGCAGCGCGGGGACAGGGGGCGGGGAGCAGTTCTTC. Supplemented by reference TRBV7-7 and TRBJ2-1, the full variable domain reads GAGVSQSPRYKVTKRGQDVTLRCDPISSHATLYWYQQALGQGPEFLTYFNYEAQPDKSGLPSDRFSAERPEGSISTLTIQRTEQRDSAMYRCASSAGTGGGEQFFGPGTRLTVL.

The rearrangement uses TRBV5-1 and TRBJ2-5; the match to TRBD2 covers 7 bases. Germline CDR1 SGHRS, CDR2 YFSETQ. This CDR3 has 15 amino acids. Trimming took 4 bases from V and 1 from J; bases not matched to a gene: 7. CDR3 residues: CASSRRLAGQETQYF. CDR3 DNA: TGCGCCAGCAGCAGGCGACTAGCTGGCCAAGAGACCCAGTACTTC.